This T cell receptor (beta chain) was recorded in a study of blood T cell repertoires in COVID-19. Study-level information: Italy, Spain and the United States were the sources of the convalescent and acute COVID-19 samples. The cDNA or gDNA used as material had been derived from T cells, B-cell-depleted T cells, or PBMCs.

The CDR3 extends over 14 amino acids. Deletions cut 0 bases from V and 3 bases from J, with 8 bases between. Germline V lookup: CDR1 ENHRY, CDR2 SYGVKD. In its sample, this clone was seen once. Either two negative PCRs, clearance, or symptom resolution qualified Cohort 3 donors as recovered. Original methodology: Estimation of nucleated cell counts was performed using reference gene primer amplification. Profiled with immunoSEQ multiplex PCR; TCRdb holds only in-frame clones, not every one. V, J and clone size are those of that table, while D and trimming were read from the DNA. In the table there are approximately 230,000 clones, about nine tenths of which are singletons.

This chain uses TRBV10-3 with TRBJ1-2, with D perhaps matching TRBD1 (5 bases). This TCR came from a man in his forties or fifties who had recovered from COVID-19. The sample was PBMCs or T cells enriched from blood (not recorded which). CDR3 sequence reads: CAISESAGYYGYTF. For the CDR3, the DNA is TGTGCCATCAGTGAGTCGGCAGGGTACTATGGCTACACCTTC.